This T cell receptor beta chain was observed in a study of cytomegalovirus exposure and HLA in healthy donors. Whole-study findings and limits: Other equally common chains were less clonally expanded than HLA-associated TCR beta chains, a later analysis showed.

PCR was performed using 60 Vbeta and 13 Jbeta primers. Repertoires were generated with immunoSEQ multiplex PCR, while TCRdb's copy carries only in-frame clones and drops some. The sample features 95,000 to 150,000 clones, with approximately 2.6% in its top ten. The V and J ends lost 7 bases and 5 bases, in that order; junction bases with no gene match: 7. The CDR3 spans 15 residues. Germline values: CDR1 MDHEN, CDR2 SYDVKM. With regard to this clone: What it recognizes is unknown.

The clonotype was recovered from a man aged 25 to 40 in good health and CMV-seronegative. This rearrangement joins TRBV28 to TRBJ2-1, with 11 bases lining up with TRBD2. Sequencing was carried out using PBMCs. CDR3 sequence: CASITSGRKDNEQFF. CDR3 nucleotide sequence: TGTGCCAGCATTACTAGCGGGAGAAAGGACAATGAGCAGTTCTTC. Based on the CDR3 plus reference TRBV28 and TRBJ2-1, the full variable domain is DVKVTQSSRYLVKRTGEKVFLECVQDMDHENMFWYRQDPGLGLRLIYFSYDVKMKEKGDIPEGYSVSREKKERFSLILESASTNQTSMYLCASITSGRKDNEQFFGPGTRLTVL.